Below, one TCR beta chain is given with its context. This CDR3 region has 15 residues. CDR1 and CDR2 (germline): LGHNA, YNFKEQ. Between the trimmed V and J ends, which lost 1 base and 4 bases, there was a span of 10 bases. This sample is drawn from a study of T cell changes during pregnancy in multiple sclerosis. Assay: immunoSEQ multiplex PCR; the TCRdb copy retains only in-frame clones and omits some. The table lists 70,000 or so clones, almost 95% of them singletons. This receptor was obtained from a female donor in good health, enrolled as a control in a pregnancy study. This chain connects TRBV4-2 to TRBJ2-2, with D maybe TRBD1 (6 bases). The sample in question was peripheral blood, obtained in the third trimester of pregnancy. This CDR3 is CASSQAQGGTGELFF. For the CDR3, the DNA is TGTGCCAGCAGCCAAGCTCAAGGGGGCACCGGGGAGCTGTTTTTT.